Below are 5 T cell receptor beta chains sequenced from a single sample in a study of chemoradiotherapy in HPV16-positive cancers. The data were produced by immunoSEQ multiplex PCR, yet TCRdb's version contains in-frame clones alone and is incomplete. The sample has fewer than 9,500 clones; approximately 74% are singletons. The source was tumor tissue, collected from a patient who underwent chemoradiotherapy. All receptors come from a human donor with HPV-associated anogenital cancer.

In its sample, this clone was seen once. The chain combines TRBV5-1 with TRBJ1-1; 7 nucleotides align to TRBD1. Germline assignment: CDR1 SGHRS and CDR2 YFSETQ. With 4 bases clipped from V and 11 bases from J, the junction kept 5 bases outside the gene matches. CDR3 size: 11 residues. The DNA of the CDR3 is TGCGCCAGCAGCCTTGACAGGGCGGCTTTCTTT. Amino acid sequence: CASSLDRAAFF.

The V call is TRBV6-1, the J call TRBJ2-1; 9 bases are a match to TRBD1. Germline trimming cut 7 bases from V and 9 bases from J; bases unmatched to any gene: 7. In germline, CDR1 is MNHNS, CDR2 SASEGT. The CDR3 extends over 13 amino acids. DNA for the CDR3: TGTGCCAGCATGGTAACAGGGGGCGGTGAGCAGTTCTTC. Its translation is CASMVTGGGEQFF.

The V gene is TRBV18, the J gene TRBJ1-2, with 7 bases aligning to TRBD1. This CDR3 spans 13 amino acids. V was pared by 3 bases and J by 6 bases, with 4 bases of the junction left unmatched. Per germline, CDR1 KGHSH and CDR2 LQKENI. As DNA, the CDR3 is TGTGCCAGCTCACCCGGACAGGAGGATGGCTACACCTTC. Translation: CASSPGQEDGYTF.

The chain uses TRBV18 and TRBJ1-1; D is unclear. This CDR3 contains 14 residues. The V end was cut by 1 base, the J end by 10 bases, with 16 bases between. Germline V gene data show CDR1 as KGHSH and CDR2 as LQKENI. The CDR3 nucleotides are TGTGCCAGCTCACCACGCTTCGGGCGCGTGGGAGCTTTCTTT. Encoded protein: CASSPRFGRVGAFF.

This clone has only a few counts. The CDR3 reads CASGGSGTEAFF. CDR3 DNA: TGTGCCAGCGGGGGGAGTGGAACTGAAGCTTTCTTT. This rearrangement joins TRBV9 to TRBJ1-1, with D perhaps TRBD1 (5 bases). V was trimmed by 7 bases and J by 5 bases, leaving 12 bases between them. The CDR3 runs to 12 residues. The germline V gene encodes CDR1 SGDLS and CDR2 YYNGEE.